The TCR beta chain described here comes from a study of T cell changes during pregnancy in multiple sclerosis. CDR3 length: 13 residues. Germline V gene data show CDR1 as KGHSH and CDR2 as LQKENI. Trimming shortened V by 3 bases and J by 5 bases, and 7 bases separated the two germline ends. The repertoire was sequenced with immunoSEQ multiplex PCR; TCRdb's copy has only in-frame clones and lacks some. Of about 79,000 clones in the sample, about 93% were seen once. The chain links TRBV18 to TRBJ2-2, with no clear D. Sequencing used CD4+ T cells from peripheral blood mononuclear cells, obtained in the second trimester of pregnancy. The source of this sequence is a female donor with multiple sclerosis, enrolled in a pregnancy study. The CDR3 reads CASSPGLTGELFF. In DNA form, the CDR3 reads TGTGCCAGCTCACCCGGTTTAACCGGGGAGCTGTTTTTT.